This T cell receptor (beta chain) was captured by sequencing in a study of beta chain features in type 1 diabetes. Expressed TCRB transcripts were sequenced, since all the RNA that had been isolated was reverse transcribed. The assay was immunoSEQ multiplex PCR, and TCRdb's table has in-frame clones only and misses some. Here the sample spans hundreds of thousands of clones, 11% being singletons. Points from the study as a whole: Moderate but significant shortening of TCRB CDR3s was recorded in all four CD4+ subsets from Type 1 diabetes patients. In type 1 diabetes patients, VDJ junctions had fewer insertions; deletions at these junctions were more frequent.

There are a few counts of this clone. Antigen: not known. Per the germline V gene, CDR1 is MNHEY and CDR2 is SMNVEV (reference sequence). The CDR3 has 15 amino acids. Trimming left V 4 bases short and J 4 bases short, with 16 bases between. The clonotype comes from a man younger than 40 with type 1 diabetes. The sequencing input was naive CD4+ T cells from blood. The chain employs TRBV27 and TRBJ1-1; D possibly corresponds to TRBD1 (5 bases). This CDR3 is CASSYSALGGTEAFF. As DNA, the CDR3 is TGTGCCAGCAGTTATTCAGCACTCGGGGGCACTGAAGCTTTCTTT.